The rows below give T cell receptor beta chains drawn from one sample of a study of T cell responses to AZD1222 COVID-19 vaccine. Generated by immunoSEQ multiplex PCR, the TCRdb table keeps only in-frame clones and is missing some. The sample contains 95,000 to 100,000 clones, about 90% of which appear only once. The sample here was peripheral blood, taken 28 days after the second AZD1222 dose. These TCRs come from an adult who received the AZD1222 COVID-19 vaccine. CDR3s include the opening cysteine and the closing phenylalanine or tryptophan. The order of the fields is V gene, clone size, J gene, D gene, CDR3 DNA, CDR3 protein. D genes are given only for firm matches. Expanded clones are given a class, and other clones once, few, many or no size at all.

TRBV10-1	-	TRBJ2-1	-	TGCGCCAGCACCGAGGGGGGATTCGGGGATGAGCAGTTCTTC	CASTEGGFGDEQFF
TRBV21-1	once	TRBJ2-1	-	TGTGCCAGCAGTGAGCGGGAGGGCCACAATGAGCAGTTCTTC	CASSEREGHNEQFF
TRBV15	-	TRBJ2-2	-	TGTGCCACCAGCAGAGACACCGGGGAGCTGTTTTTT	CATSRDTGELFF
TRBV4-1	-	TRBJ1-6	-	TGCGCCAGCAGCCAAGATTATTCACCCCTCCACTTT	CASSQDYSPLHF
TRBV5-1	-	TRBJ1-1	TRBD1	TGCGCCAGCAGCTGGGAGGACAGGGTTCCGACTTTCTTT	CASSWEDRVPTFF
TRBV19	-	TRBJ1-1	-	TGTGCCAGTAGTCCTACCCCCGAACGGGGCACTGAAGCTTTCTTT	CASSPTPERGTEAFF
TRBV5-4	-	TRBJ2-7	TRBD2	TGTGCCAGCAGCTTGGGTCCTAGCGGGAGTAATAGGTACGAGCAGTACTTC	CASSLGPSGSNRYEQYF
TRBV30	-	TRBJ1-3	TRBD1	TGTGCCTGGAGGAACCGCCGGGACAGGGGTTTTGTGTTCCCTGGAAACACCATATATTTT	CAWRNRRDRGFVFPGNTIYF
TRBV30	-	TRBJ2-3	TRBD1	TGTGCCTGGAGTGAAAAAAACAGGGGGCTAACAGATACGCAGTATTTT	CAWSEKNRGLTDTQYF
TRBV10-3	-	TRBJ2-7	-	TGTGCCATCAGTGAGCCCGGGACCTACGAGCAGTACTTC	CAISEPGTYEQYF
TRBV6-2/TRBV6-3	-	TRBJ2-1	TRBD2	TGTGCCAGCAGGCCTCTAGCGGGAGGGCTTTCTTACAATGAGCAGTTCTTC	CASRPLAGGLSYNEQFF
TRBV30	once	TRBJ2-1	TRBD1	TGTGCCTGGGGAGCAGGACAGGGGGCCTACAATGAGCAGTTCTTC	CAWGAGQGAYNEQFF
TRBV27	-	TRBJ1-4	-	TGTGCCAGCAGCTCCCAGGGGAGGAATGAAAAACTGTTTTTT	CASSSQGRNEKLFF
TRBV5-1	-	TRBJ2-7	TRBD1	TGCGCCAGCAGCTCAGGACAGGAGAACTACGAGCAGTACTTC	CASSSGQENYEQYF
TRBV10-2	-	TRBJ2-1	-	TGCGCCAGCAGTGACTACACGTCAGGCAATGAGCAGTTCTTC	CASSDYTSGNEQFF
TRBV24-1	-	TRBJ1-3	-	TGTGCCACCAGTGACCCAAGGGGTTCTGGAAACACCATATATTTT	CATSDPRGSGNTIYF
TRBV28	-	TRBJ1-2	TRBD1	TGTGCCAGCAGCACGGGAGGGGGCGAAGCCATTTATGGCTACACCTTC	CASSTGGGEAIYGYTF
TRBV9	-	TRBJ1-1	TRBD1	TGTGCCAGCAGCCCAACGGGACAGTGGAACACTGAAGCTTTCTTT	CASSPTGQWNTEAFF
TRBV5-1	-	TRBJ1-6	-	TGCGCCAGCAGCCCGGATCAAAATTCACCCCTCCACTTT	CASSPDQNSPLHF
TRBV2	-	TRBJ2-5	-	TGTGCCAGCAGGAGGGGGGGGCAAGAGACCCAGTACTTC	CASRRGGQETQYF
TRBV4-1	few	TRBJ1-6	-	TGCGCCAGCAGCCAAAGTGTGATTATCGTACCCCTCCACTTT	CASSQSVIIVPLHF
TRBV6-1	-	TRBJ1-6	TRBD1	TGTGCCAGCAGTGAACCAGGGGGCGCTTCACCCCTCCACTTT	CASSEPGGASPLHF
TRBV27	-	TRBJ2-1	TRBD2	TGTGCCAGCAGCTCATTAGCGGGAGGGCCGTACAATGAGCAGTTCTTC	CASSSLAGGPYNEQFF
TRBV10-2	-	TRBJ1-5	-	TGCGCCAGCGCTCAGGGGTATGGCAATCAGCCCCAGCATTTT	CASAQGYGNQPQHF
TRBV13	-	TRBJ2-1	TRBD1	TGTGCCAGCAGCCTAGACAGGGGCCCCTACAATGAGCAGTTCTTC	CASSLDRGPYNEQFF
TRBV19	-	TRBJ1-4	-	TGTGCCAGTAGTTACGGGTGGAGAGTCGAAAAACTGTTTTTT	CASSYGWRVEKLFF
TRBV6-5	-	TRBJ1-1	-	TGTGCCAGCAGTTACTCCGAGCAGACCACTGAAGCTTTCTTT	CASSYSEQTTEAFF
TRBV19	-	TRBJ2-2	-	TGTGCCAGTAGCCTCGGGACACTCCCCACCGGGGAGCTGTTTTTT	CASSLGTLPTGELFF
TRBV18	-	TRBJ1-2	TRBD1	TGTGCCAGCTCATCGACAGGGACTTCAAGGGGCTACACCTTC	CASSSTGTSRGYTF
TRBV7-6	-	TRBJ2-4	TRBD1	TGTGCCAGCAGCTCCTCTGACAGGGGGCCAAACATTCAGTACTTC	CASSSSDRGPNIQYF
TRBV19	-	TRBJ2-1	TRBD1	TGTGCCAGTAGATCATACCGGGACAGGGATGAGCAGTTCTTC	CASRSYRDRDEQFF
TRBV7-9	once	TRBJ2-2	TRBD1	TGTGCCAGCAGCCAACCCCCGGGACAGGGGAGCGGGGAGCTGTTTTTT	CASSQPPGQGSGELFF
TRBV10-3	-	TRBJ1-1	-	TGTGCCATCAGTGTGGGAGGGGTGAACACTGAAGCTTTCTTT	CAISVGGVNTEAFF
TRBV10-3	-	TRBJ2-3	-	TGTGCCATCAGTGAGTCGACGGGAGCGCCCGATACGCAGTATTTT	CAISESTGAPDTQYF
TRBV5-1	-	TRBJ2-3	TRBD2	TGCGCCAGCAGCATCGACGGGACTAGCGGCACAGATACGCAGTATTTT	CASSIDGTSGTDTQYF
TRBV27	-	TRBJ2-1	TRBD1	TGTGCCAGCAGCATCCCGGGACAGGGGAATGAGCAGTTCTTC	CASSIPGQGNEQFF
TRBV7-9	once	TRBJ2-7	-	TGTGCCAGCAGCTCAACCTACGAGCAGTACTTC	CASSSTYEQYF
TRBV7-9	-	TRBJ1-3	-	TGTGCCAGCAGCTTCGTCTCGGGGGGTTTACTCGTTCGAAACACCATATATTTT	CASSFVSGGLLVRNTIYF
TRBV5-1	-	TRBJ2-3	TRBD1	TGCGCCAGCAGCGTCACAGGGGACACGCAGTATTTT	CASSVTGDTQYF
TRBV6-5	-	TRBJ2-1	-	TGTGCCAGCAGTTACTCGGGTCGGTCCAATGAGCAGTTCTTC	CASSYSGRSNEQFF
TRBV7-8	-	TRBJ1-1	TRBD1	TGTGCCAGCAGCGTGGACAGGGTTTCCACTGAAGCTTTCTTT	CASSVDRVSTEAFF
TRBV6-5	few	TRBJ1-3	-	TGTGCCAGTGACAGGACCAACTCTGGAAACACCATATATTTT	CASDRTNSGNTIYF
TRBV19	-	TRBJ2-2	TRBD1	TGTGCCAGTAGGCCTAGGACAGGGGGCAGGACCGGGGAGCTGTTTTTT	CASRPRTGGRTGELFF
TRBV5-1	-	TRBJ1-5	-	TGCGCCAGCAGCTTGGAGCAGGGAGGGGATCAGCCCCAGCATTTT	CASSLEQGGDQPQHF
TRBV5-4	-	TRBJ1-2	TRBD1	TGTGCCAGCACCCCAGGTGGGGGACAGGAATTTTATGGCTACACCTTC	CASTPGGGQEFYGYTF
TRBV7-9	-	TRBJ1-5	TRBD1	TGTGCCAGCAGCGCCTCGGGACAGAGAGTGGGGCCCCAGCATTTT	CASSASGQRVGPQHF
TRBV5-1	-	TRBJ1-4	-	TGCGCCAGCAGCTTGGGAACAACTAATGAAAAACTGTTTTTT	CASSLGTTNEKLFF
TRBV7-2	-	TRBJ2-7	TRBD2	TGTGCCAGCAGCTCCTTAGCGGGAGGCTACGAGCAGTACTTC	CASSSLAGGYEQYF
TRBV10-2	-	TRBJ2-7	TRBD1	TGCGCCAGCAGTGGGGACAGTAGCTCCTACGAGCAGTACTTC	CASSGDSSSYEQYF
TRBV19	-	TRBJ1-1	-	TGTGCCAGTAGTCCGGGTGTGGGGACCCTAACTGAAGCTTTCTTT	CASSPGVGTLTEAFF
TRBV5-1	-	TRBJ2-2	TRBD2	TGCGCCAGCAGCTTCCAGGGAGGGGACACCGGGGAGCTGTTTTTT	CASSFQGGDTGELFF
TRBV7-3	-	TRBJ2-2	TRBD2	TGTGCCAGCAGTCTAGCGGGAGGAACGAACACCGGGGAGCTGTTTTTT	CASSLAGGTNTGELFF
TRBV5-1	-	TRBJ2-2	-	TGCGCCAGTAACAGGGATGGTCACACCGGGGAGCTGTTTTTT	CASNRDGHTGELFF
TRBV7-8	-	TRBJ2-3	-	TGTGCCAGCAGCTCTAGTGGAGTCTGGTTCGGGACTCGAAACGCGACCACAGATACGCAGTATTTT	CASSSSGVWFGTRNATTDTQYF
TRBV15	-	TRBJ1-2	-	TGTGCCACCAGCAGGGACTACGGGGGGGATGGCTACACCTTC	CATSRDYGGDGYTF
TRBV16	-	TRBJ1-1	-	TGTGCCAGCAACCCAACAGGGAACACTGAAGCTTTCTTT	CASNPTGNTEAFF
TRBV27	few	TRBJ2-5	-	TGTGCCACCCAGGGGCTCGGGGAGACCCAGTACTTC	CATQGLGETQYF
TRBV7-7	-	TRBJ2-2	-	TGTGCCAGCAGCTTAGCAGAGAGCACCGGGGAGCTGTTTTTT	CASSLAESTGELFF
TRBV10-1	-	TRBJ2-3	-	TGCGCCAGCCAGACTAGTCTCGCAGATACGCAGTATTTT	CASQTSLADTQYF